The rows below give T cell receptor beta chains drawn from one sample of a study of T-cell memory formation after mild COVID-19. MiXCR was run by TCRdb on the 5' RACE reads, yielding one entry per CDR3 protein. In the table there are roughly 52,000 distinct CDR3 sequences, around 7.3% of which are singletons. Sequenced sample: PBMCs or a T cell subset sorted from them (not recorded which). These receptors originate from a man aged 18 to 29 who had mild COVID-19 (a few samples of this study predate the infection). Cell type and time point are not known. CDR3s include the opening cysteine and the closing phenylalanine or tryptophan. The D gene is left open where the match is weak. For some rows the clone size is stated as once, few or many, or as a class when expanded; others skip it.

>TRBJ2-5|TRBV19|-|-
CASSIGATRGETQYF
TGTGCCAGTAGTATAGGGGCGACACGAGGAGAGACCCAGTACTTC
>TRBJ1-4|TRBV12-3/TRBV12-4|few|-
CASSLAGREKLFF
TGTGCCAGCAGTTTAGCCGGAAGGGAAAAACTGTTTTTT
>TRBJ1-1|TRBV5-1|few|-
CASSLGRDTEAFF
TGCGCCAGCAGCTTGGGCAGAGACACTGAAGCTTTCTTT
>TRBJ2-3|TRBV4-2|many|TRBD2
CASSQKRGSTDTQYF
TGTGCCAGCAGCCAGAAGCGGGGGAGCACAGATACGCAGTATTTT
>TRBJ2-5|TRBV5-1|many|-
CASSFQGDQETQYF
TGCGCCAGCAGCTTCCAAGGGGATCAAGAGACCCAGTACTTC
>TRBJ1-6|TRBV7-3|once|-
CASSGDSNSPLHF
TGTGCCAGCAGCGGAGACAGTAATTCACCCCTCCACTTT
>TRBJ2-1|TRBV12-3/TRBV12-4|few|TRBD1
CASSHRDSGNEQFF
TGTGCCAGCAGCCACCGGGACAGCGGCAATGAGCAGTTCTTC
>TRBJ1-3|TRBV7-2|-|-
CASSSRRGGNTIYF
TGTGCCAGCAGCTCACGTAGGGGGGGGAACACCATATATTTT
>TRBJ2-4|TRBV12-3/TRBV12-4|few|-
CASSLGQKNIQYF
TGTGCCAGCAGTTTAGGTCAGAAAAACATTCAGTACTTC
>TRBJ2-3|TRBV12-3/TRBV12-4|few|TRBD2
CASSLGRRGGGATDTQYF
TGTGCCAGCAGTTTGGGAAGACGGGGCGGGGGGGCCACAGATACGCAGTATTTT
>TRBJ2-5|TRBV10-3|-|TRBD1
CAIRTGTGNQETQYF
TGTGCCATCAGAACCGGGACAGGGAACCAAGAGACCCAGTACTTC
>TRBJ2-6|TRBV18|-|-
CASSQVGAGANVLTF
TGTGCCAGCTCACAAGTGGGGGCTGGGGCCAACGTCCTGACTTTC
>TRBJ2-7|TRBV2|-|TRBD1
CASSFDRVAYEQYF
TGTGCCAGCAGTTTCGACAGGGTGGCCTACGAGCAGTACTTC
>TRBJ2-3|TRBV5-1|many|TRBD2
CASSLGVAGGRADTQYF
TGCGCCAGCAGCTTGGGCGTAGCGGGGGGCAGGGCAGATACGCAGTATTTT
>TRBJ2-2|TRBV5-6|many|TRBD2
CASSLLLAGGRTGELFF
TGTGCCAGCAGCTTGCTCCTAGCGGGGGGCAGGACCGGGGAGCTGTTTTTT
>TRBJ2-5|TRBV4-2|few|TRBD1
CASSPQTGGQETQYF
TGTGCCAGCAGCCCTCAGACAGGGGGGCAGGAGACCCAGTACTTC
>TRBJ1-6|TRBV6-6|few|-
CASRPGRGNSPLHF
TGTGCCAGCAGGCCCGGCCGCGGGAATTCACCCCTCCACTTT
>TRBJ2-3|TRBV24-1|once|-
CATSDWPDSDTQYF
TGTGCCACCAGTGATTGGCCCGATTCAGATACGCAGTATTTT
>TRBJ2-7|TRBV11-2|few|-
CASSNYEQYF
TGTGCCAGCTCGAACTACGAGCAGTACTTC
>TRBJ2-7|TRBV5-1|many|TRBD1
CASSFSLAGGRGHSYEQYF
TGCGCCAGCAGCTTTTCTTTGGCAGGGGGCAGGGGACACTCCTACGAGCAGTACTTC
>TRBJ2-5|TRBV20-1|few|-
CSARTSAVQETQYF
TGCAGTGCTAGAACGTCAGCGGTCCAAGAGACCCAGTACTTC
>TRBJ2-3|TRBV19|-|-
CASSGRDKGRTDTQYF
TGTGCCAGTAGTGGACGGGACAAGGGGAGGACAGATACGCAGTATTTT
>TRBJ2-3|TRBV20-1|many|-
CSAQTEGPTDTQYF
TGCAGTGCCCAAACGGAGGGGCCCACAGATACGCAGTATTTT
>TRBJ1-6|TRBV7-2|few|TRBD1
CASSLEGTGYSPLHF
TGTGCCAGCAGCTTAGAGGGGACAGGGTATTCACCCCTCCACTTT
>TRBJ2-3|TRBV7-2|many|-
CASSLGGGLPGRDTQYF
TGTGCCAGCAGCTTAGGGGGAGGACTACCAGGCAGGGATACGCAGTATTTT
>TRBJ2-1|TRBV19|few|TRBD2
CASSTSGGQQFF
TGTGCCAGTAGTACATCGGGGGGGCAACAGTTCTTC
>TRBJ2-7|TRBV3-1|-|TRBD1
CASSRYAGTGAEQYF
TGTGCCAGCAGCCGATACGCCGGGACAGGGGCTGAGCAGTACTTC
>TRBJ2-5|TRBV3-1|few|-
CASSPSGLQETQYF
TGTGCCAGCAGCCCCTCGGGACTCCAAGAGACCCAGTACTTC
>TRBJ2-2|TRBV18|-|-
CASSLRDANTGELFF
TGTGCCAGCTCACTCCGGGATGCGAACACCGGGGAGCTGTTTTTT
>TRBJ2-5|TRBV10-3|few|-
CAISGTEQETQYF
TGTGCCATCAGTGGCACAGAGCAAGAGACCCAGTACTTC
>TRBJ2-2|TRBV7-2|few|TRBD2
CASSQRSGDTGELFF
TGTGCCAGCAGCCAACGTAGCGGGGACACCGGGGAGCTGTTTTTT
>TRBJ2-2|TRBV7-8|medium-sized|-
CASSFPVTNTGELFF
TGTGCCAGCAGCTTTCCTGTTACGAACACCGGGGAGCTGTTTTTT
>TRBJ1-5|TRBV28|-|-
CASSLWGRNQPQHF
TGTGCCAGCAGTTTATGGGGCCGCAATCAGCCCCAGCATTTT
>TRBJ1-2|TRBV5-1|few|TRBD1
CASSPGGGSTNYGYTF
TGCGCCAGCAGCCCAGGGGGAGGCAGTACTAACTATGGCTACACCTTC
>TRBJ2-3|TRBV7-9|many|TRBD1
CASSGTGSTDTQYF
TGTGCCAGCAGCGGGACAGGGTCCACAGATACGCAGTATTTT
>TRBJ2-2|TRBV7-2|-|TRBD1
CASSLVGGANTGELFF
TGTGCCAGCAGCTTAGTAGGGGGCGCGAACACCGGGGAGCTGTTTTTT
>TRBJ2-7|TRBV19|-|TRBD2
CASSTPGLAGDYEQYF
TGTGCCAGTAGTACCCCAGGACTAGCGGGGGATTACGAGCAGTACTTC
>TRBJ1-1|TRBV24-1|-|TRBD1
CATRANKQGVDTEAFF
TGTGCCACCCGAGCAAACAAACAGGGGGTCGACACTGAAGCTTTCTTT
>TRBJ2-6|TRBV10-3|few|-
CAISNRVSGANVLTF
TGTGCCATCAGCAACAGGGTCTCTGGGGCCAACGTCCTGACTTTC
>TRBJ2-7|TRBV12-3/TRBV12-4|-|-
CASSSLGRANEQYF
TGTGCCAGCAGTTCCCTCGGAAGGGCGAACGAGCAGTACTTC
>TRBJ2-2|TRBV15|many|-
CATSRGPRRIANTGELFF
TGTGCCACCAGCAGAGGTCCCAGGAGAATCGCGAACACCGGGGAGCTGTTTTTT
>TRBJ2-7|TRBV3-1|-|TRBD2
CASSLLAGGGHEQYF
TGTGCCAGCAGCCTTTTGGCGGGGGGGGGCCACGAGCAGTACTTC
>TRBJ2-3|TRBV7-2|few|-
CASSRDFHTQYF
TGTGCCAGCAGCCGGGACTTCCATACGCAGTATTTT
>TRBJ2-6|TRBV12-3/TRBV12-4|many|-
CASSLALGQSSGANVLTF
TGTGCCAGCAGTCTAGCCCTAGGACAGAGCTCTGGGGCCAACGTCCTGACTTTC
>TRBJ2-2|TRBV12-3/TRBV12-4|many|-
CASSSSGPKGGELFF
TGTGCCAGCAGTTCCTCCGGGCCTAAGGGAGGGGAGCTGTTTTTT
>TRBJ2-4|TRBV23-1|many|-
CASSQFKSAKNIQYF
TGCGCCAGCAGTCAATTTAAGTCGGCCAAAAACATTCAGTACTTC
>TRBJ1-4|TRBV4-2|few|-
CASSQARGVNEKLFF
TGTGCCAGCAGCCAAGCGAGGGGGGTTAATGAAAAACTGTTTTTT
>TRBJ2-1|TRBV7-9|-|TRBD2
CASSLSGGPGEQFF
TGTGCCAGCAGCTTATCGGGGGGGCCTGGTGAGCAGTTCTTC
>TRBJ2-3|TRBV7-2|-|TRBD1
CASSLVGTGSTDTQYF
TGTGCCAGCAGCTTAGTTGGGACAGGGAGCACAGATACGCAGTATTTT
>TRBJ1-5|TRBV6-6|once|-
CASSYSMGGNQPQHF
TGTGCCAGCAGTTACTCGATGGGGGGAAACCAGCCCCAGCATTTT
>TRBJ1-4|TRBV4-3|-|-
CASSPRVEGGEKLFF
TGCGCCAGCAGCCCCCGGGTAGAGGGTGGGGAAAAACTGTTTTTT
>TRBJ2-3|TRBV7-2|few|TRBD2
CASSPSGGGTDTQYF
TGTGCCAGCAGTCCTAGCGGGGGAGGCACAGATACGCAGTATTTT
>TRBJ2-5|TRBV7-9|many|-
CASSLGDQTGETQYF
TGTGCCAGCAGCTTAGGTGACCAAACCGGAGAGACCCAGTACTTC
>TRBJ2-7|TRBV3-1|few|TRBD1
CASISGQGSEQYF
TGTGCCAGCATATCGGGACAGGGGAGCGAGCAGTACTTC
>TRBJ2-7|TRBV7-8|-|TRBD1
CASSSRQGFYEQYF
TGTGCCAGCAGCTCCCGACAGGGATTTTACGAGCAGTACTTC
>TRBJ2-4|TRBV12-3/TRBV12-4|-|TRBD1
CASSHWTGPKNIQYF
TGTGCCAGCAGTCACTGGACAGGGCCCAAAAACATTCAGTACTTC
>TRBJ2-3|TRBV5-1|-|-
CASSPPTDTQYF
TGCGCCAGCAGCCCCCCCACAGATACGCAGTATTTT